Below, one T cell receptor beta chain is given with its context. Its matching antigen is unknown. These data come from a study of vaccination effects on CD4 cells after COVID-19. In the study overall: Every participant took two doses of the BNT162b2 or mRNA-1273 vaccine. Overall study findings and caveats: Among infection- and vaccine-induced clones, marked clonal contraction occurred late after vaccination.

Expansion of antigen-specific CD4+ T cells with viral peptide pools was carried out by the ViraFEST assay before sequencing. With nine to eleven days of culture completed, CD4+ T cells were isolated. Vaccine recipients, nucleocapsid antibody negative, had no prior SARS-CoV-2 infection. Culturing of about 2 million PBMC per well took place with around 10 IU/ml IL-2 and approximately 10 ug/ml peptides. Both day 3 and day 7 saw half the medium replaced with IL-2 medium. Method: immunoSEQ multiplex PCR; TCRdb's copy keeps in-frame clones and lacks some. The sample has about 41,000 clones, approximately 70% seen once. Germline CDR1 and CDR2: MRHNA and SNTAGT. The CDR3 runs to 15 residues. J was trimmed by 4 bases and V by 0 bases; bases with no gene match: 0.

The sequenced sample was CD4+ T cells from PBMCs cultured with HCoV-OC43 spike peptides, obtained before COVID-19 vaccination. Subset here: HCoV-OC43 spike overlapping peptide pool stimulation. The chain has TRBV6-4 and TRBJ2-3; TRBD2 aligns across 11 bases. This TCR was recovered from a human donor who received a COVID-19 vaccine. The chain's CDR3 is CASSDSSGGADTQYF. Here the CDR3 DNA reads TGTGCCAGCAGTGACTCTAGCGGGGGGGCAGATACGCAGTATTTT.